The 24 T cell receptor beta chains below were found in one sample sequenced in a study of blood T cell repertoires in COVID-19. Sequencing used immunoSEQ multiplex PCR; TCRdb keeps in-frame clones, though not all of them. The sample holds over 250,000 clones, approximately 91% seen once. Sequencing was done on a sample of PBMCs or T cells enriched from blood (not recorded which). The receptors stem from a woman aged 30 to 39 who had recovered from COVID-19.

The chain has TRBV7-2 and TRBJ2-7; 9 bases line up with TRBD2. This CDR3 is built from 13 residues. Germline V gives CDR1 SGHTA, CDR2 FQGNSA. V lost 5 bases, J lost 6 bases, and 5 bases stayed unmatched. The CDR3 loop is CASSTLAGLEQYF. DNA for the CDR3: TGTGCCAGCAGCACTCTAGCGGGGCTCGAGCAGTACTTC.

This clone was seen more than once but under ten times. CDR3 sequence: CASSSTGGPYEQYF. Here the CDR3 DNA reads TGCGCCAGCAGCTCAACGGGAGGACCCTACGAGCAGTACTTC. The chain joins TRBV5-1 to TRBJ2-7; TRBD2 aligns across 7 bases. The CDR3 sequence is 14 residues long. Germline CDR1 reads SGHRS; CDR2 reads YFSETQ. J lost 2 bases, V lost 3 bases, and 5 bases had no gene match.

This chain joins TRBV3-1 (or the pseudogene TRBV3-2) and TRBJ2-7; 7 nucleotides agree with TRBD1. Losses at the gene ends were 3 bases for V and 3 bases for J; bases not matched to a gene: 5. The CDR3 has 14 amino acids. CDR1 and CDR2 from the germline V gene are LGHDT and YNNKEL (reference sequence). The CDR3 loop reads CASSQGQTVYEQYF. CDR3 sequence (DNA): TGTGCCAGCAGCCAGGGACAGACCGTCTACGAGCAGTACTTC.

The CDR3 region is CASSWTGTVNEKLFF. CDR3 in DNA: TGTGCCAGCAGTTGGACCGGGACAGTCAATGAAAAACTGTTTTTT. V and J are TRBV6-6 and TRBJ1-4; the match to TRBD1 covers 7 bases. Per germline, CDR1 MNHNY and CDR2 SVGAGI (reference sequence). J was trimmed by 5 bases and V by 4 bases; bases with no gene match: 7. The CDR3 length is 15 residues.

V is TRBV7-2 and J is TRBJ2-3; possibly TRBD1 for D (8 bases). The V and J ends lost 5 bases and 1 base respectively, with 16 bases between them. The CDR3 totals 16 residues. Looked up from germline, CDR1 is SGHTA and CDR2 is FQGNSA. The CDR3 DNA reads TGTGCCAGCAGCCAACAGGGGGGGCCCCGCACAGATACGCAGTATTTT. Translating gives CASSQQGGPRTDTQYF.

This clone has a handful of counts. The rearrangement links TRBV5-1 to TRBJ1-1; 7 nucleotides line up with TRBD1. This CDR3 is 13 amino acids long. Germline CDR1 reads SGHRS; CDR2 reads YFSETQ. V was clipped by 3 bases and J by 7 bases; unmatched bases: 6. The CDR3 nucleotides read TGCGCCAGCAGCTCCTACCGGGACAGTGAAGCTTTCTTT. Translated: CASSSYRDSEAFF.

V usage is TRBV28 and J usage is TRBJ1-2; weak D call: TRBD1 (6 bases). Trimming cost V 8 bases and J 4 bases, with 11 bases left between them. Germline lookup yields CDR1 MDHEN and CDR2 SYDVKM. The length of the CDR3 is 12 residues. CDR3: CASRQAPYGYTF. Here the CDR3 DNA reads TGTGCCAGCCGACAGGCCCCCTATGGCTACACCTTC.

The chain is built from TRBV18 and TRBJ2-7; a weak D match, TRBD2 (6 bases). CDR3 length: 12 amino acids. Germline CDR1 is KGHSH and CDR2 is LQKENI. V dropped 3 bases and J dropped 3 bases, with 6 bases sitting between them. CDR3: CASSPGLYEQYF. The CDR3 nucleotides read TGTGCCAGCTCACCGGGACTCTACGAGCAGTACTTC. The full variable domain, in which reference TRBV18 and TRBJ2-7 provide the parts outside the CDR3, is NAGVMQNPRHLVRRRGQEARLRCSPMKGHSHVYWYRQLPEEGLKFMVYLQKENIIDESGMPKERFSAEFPKEGPSILRIQQVVRGDSAAYFCASSPGLYEQYFGPGTRLTVT.

This chain joins TRBV2 and TRBJ2-5; 15 bases align to TRBD2. This CDR3 is 20 amino acids long. V shed 6 bases and J 3 bases; nucleotides not matched to a gene: 17. Germline lookup yields CDR1 SNHLY and CDR2 FYNNEI. CDR3 nucleotide sequence: TGTGCCAGCAGACCAATCGGACTAGCGGGAGGGCCTAATCGCAAAGAGACCCAGTACTTC. As protein: CASRPIGLAGGPNRKETQYF.

This sequence joins TRBV11-2 and TRBJ2-1, with a possible D match to TRBD2 (6 bases). CDR3 length: 14 residues. The V end was cut by 1 base, the J end by 6 bases, with 10 bases between. CDR1 is SGHAT, CDR2 FQNNGV, per germline. The CDR3 sequence is CASSLGGVGNEQFF. The CDR3 region has the DNA TGTGCCAGCAGCTTAGGGGGGGTAGGCAATGAGCAGTTCTTC.

Here the CDR3 DNA reads TGTGCCAGCTCACCACCTGGGGGGATGCCGAACACTGAAGCTTTCTTT. Residues: CASSPPGGMPNTEAFF. The rearrangement joins TRBV18 to TRBJ1-1; D might be TRBD1 (5 bases). This CDR3 has 16 residues. V lost 0 bases, J lost 1 base, and 12 bases lay in between. Germline V gene data show CDR1 as KGHSH and CDR2 as LQKENI.

The chain couples TRBV7-8 to TRBJ1-6; 8 bases are a match to TRBD1. This CDR3 has 16 residues. CDR1 SGHVS and CDR2 FQNEAQ come from the germline V gene. After removal of 4 bases from V and 19 bases from J, the junction contained 21 bases not matched to a gene. As DNA, the CDR3 is TGTGCCAGCAGCTCTAACCAGGGGGCCCGATTATCACTTTTGCACTTT. This gives the protein CASSSNQGARLSLLHF.

The V call is TRBV7-2, the J call TRBJ1-4, with 8 nucleotides matching TRBD1. This CDR3 region has 14 residues. CDR1 SGHTA and CDR2 FQGNSA come from the germline V gene. V lost 2 bases to trimming and J lost 12 bases; unmatched junction nucleotides: 8. CDR3 DNA sequence: TGTGCCAGCAGCTTATACAGGGGGGCCATTGAACTGTTTTTT. Translation: CASSLYRGAIELFF.

This clone is a singleton in its sample. This chain connects TRBV19 to TRBJ2-1; D may be TRBD2 (6 bases). V lost 7 bases, J lost 0 bases, and 7 bases lay in between. CDR1 is LNHDA and CDR2 is SQIVND in the germline V gene (reference sequence). The CDR3 is 13 residues long. For the CDR3, the DNA is TGTGCCAGTACCGGGAGCTCCTACAATGAGCAGTTCTTC. Protein: CASTGSSYNEQFF.

The rearrangement uses TRBV9 and TRBJ2-3, with a tentative D call TRBD1 (5 bases). V was cut by 0 bases and J by 2 bases, with 7 bases left in between. From germline, CDR1 is SGDLS and CDR2 YYNGEE. There are 14 residues in the CDR3. The CDR3 region is CASSVGGHTDTQYF. The DNA for the CDR3 is TGTGCCAGCAGCGTAGGGGGCCACACAGATACGCAGTATTTT.

V and J are TRBV2 and TRBJ2-3; 16 nucleotides match TRBD2. The CDR3 totals 18 residues. The ends lost 6 bases at V and 6 bases at J; junction bases unmatched: 12. Germline V gene lookup returns CDR1 SNHLY and CDR2 FYNNEI. The CDR3 sequence is CASSAPTGTSGGADTQYF. In DNA form, the CDR3 reads TGTGCCAGCAGCGCACCCACAGGGACTAGCGGGGGGGCGGATACGCAGTATTTT.

The chain carries TRBV28 and TRBJ2-7; 8 bases agree with TRBD1. This CDR3 has 15 amino acids. The V gene's germline CDR1 is MDHEN and CDR2 SYDVKM. The J segment lost 3 bases and the V segment lost 4 bases, leaving 8 bases of the junction unmatched. CDR3 coding DNA: TGTGCCAGCAGTTCAGGACAGGGCACTGGCTACGAGCAGTACTTC. Translated, it gives CASSSGQGTGYEQYF.

V usage is TRBV4-1 and J usage is TRBJ1-2; possible D gene TRBD1, 5 bases. From germline, CDR1 is MGHRA and CDR2 YSYEKL. V shed 1 base and J shed 10 bases, with 16 bases lying between them. The CDR3 has 14 residues. CDR3 sequence: CASSQGSLGTPYTF. The CDR3 nucleotides are TGCGCCAGCAGCCAAGGGTCCCTAGGGACTCCCTACACCTTC.

J is TRBJ1-1 and V is TRBV3-1 (or the pseudogene TRBV3-2); 7 nucleotides line up with TRBD1. V was clipped by 0 bases and J by 11 bases; unmatched bases: 3. The CDR3 sequence is 12 residues long. Per the germline V gene, CDR1 is LGHDT and CDR2 is YNNKEL (reference sequence). DNA of the CDR3: TGTGCCAGCAGCCAAGACCAGGGGGTGGCTTTCTTT. Protein product: CASSQDQGVAFF.

V and J are TRBV5-1 and TRBJ1-5; TRBD1 matches 9 bases. With 0 bases clipped from V and 7 bases from J, the junction kept 5 bases outside the gene matches. CDR1 and CDR2 (germline): SGHRS, YFSETQ. The CDR3 is 15 amino acids. The CDR3: CASSLAGTGSQPQHF. CDR3 sequence (DNA): TGCGCCAGCAGCTTGGCCGGGACAGGGAGCCAGCCCCAGCATTTT.

The sample holds one count of this clone. This rearrangement joins TRBV18 to TRBJ1-4; TRBD1 is a possible D gene (6 bases). Germline V gives CDR1 KGHSH, CDR2 LQKENI. The CDR3 sequence is 13 residues long. The V and J ends lost 2 bases and 9 bases respectively, with 10 bases between them. The DNA of the CDR3 is TGTGCCAGCTCACCAGATCAGGGGCAAAAACTGTTTTTT. Protein: CASSPDQGQKLFF.

The rearrangement links TRBV12-3 or TRBV12-4 to TRBJ2-7, with D unresolved. CDR3 length: 11 residues. Trimming removed 4 bases from V and 3 bases from J, with 4 bases in between. The CDR3 nucleotides read TGTGCCAGCAGTTCCCACTACGAGCAGTACTTC. This gives the protein CASSSHYEQYF.

This chain links TRBV30 with TRBJ1-6, with 9 nucleotides matching TRBD1. Germline assignment: CDR1 GTSNPN and CDR2 SVGIG (reference sequence). The CDR3 is 18 residues long. J lost 10 bases, V lost 3 bases, and 19 bases had no gene match. Here the CDR3 DNA reads TGTGCCTGGAGGACCGGGACAGGGTTTAAGGGGACCCCCTCACCCCTCCACTTT. It codes for CAWRTGTGFKGTPSPLHF.

The sample holds one count of this clone. The V call is TRBV28, the J call TRBJ1-5; 7 bases are a match to TRBD1. There are 15 residues in the CDR3. Germline-derived CDR1 and CDR2 are MDHEN and SYDVKM. With 7 bases clipped from V and 10 bases from J, the junction kept 16 bases outside the gene matches. This CDR3 reads CASTEDRLGTKPQHF. CDR3 sequence (DNA): TGTGCCAGCACCGAGGACAGGCTGGGCACGAAACCCCAGCATTTT.